The 17 T cell receptor beta chains listed next were all sequenced from one sample in a study of beta chain features in type 1 diabetes. Antigens for these TCRs are unknown. Expressed TCRB transcripts were sequenced because the entire RNA isolate underwent reverse transcription. The assay was immunoSEQ multiplex PCR, and TCRdb's table has in-frame clones only and misses some. The sample consists of around 690,000 clones, 9.5% to 15% of them appearing once. General study points: Type 1 diabetes patients had TCRB CDR3s that were shorter (moderately but significantly so) in all four CD4+ subsets.

The sample comprised naive CD4+ T cells from blood. Receptors were obtained from a man aged 30 to 39 with type 1 diabetes.

The gene calls are TRBV6-5 and TRBJ1-4; TRBD1 agrees at 9 bases. Per the germline V gene, CDR1 is MNHEY and CDR2 is SVGAGI. The CDR3 sequence is 13 residues long. Losses at the gene ends were 6 bases for V and 7 bases for J; bases not matched to a gene: 3. CDR3 DNA sequence: TGTGCCAGCAGAGTGACAGGGGGTGAAAAACTGTTTTTT. This codes for CASRVTGGEKLFF.

This clone was seen only a few times. This chain links TRBV10-3 with TRBJ2-3; 15 bases are shared with TRBD2. Germline V lookup: CDR1 ENHRY, CDR2 SYGVKD. Germline trimming cut 10 bases from V and 2 bases from J; bases unmatched to any gene: 10. The CDR3 has 17 residues. The CDR3 DNA follows: TGTGCCACAACCGGGACTAGCGGGGGGCCCTACACAGATACGCAGTATTTT. This encodes CATTGTSGGPYTDTQYF.

The table lists this clone with a few counts. The V and J genes are TRBV25-1 and TRBJ2-6, with D hard to call. The V and J ends lost 8 bases and 4 bases respectively, with 9 bases between them. Germline V gives CDR1 MGHDK, CDR2 SYGVNS. The CDR3 runs 13 residues. CDR3 amino acids: CASSPVGANVLTF. The CDR3, as DNA: TGTGCCAGCTCACCCGTGGGGGCCAACGTCCTGACTTTC.

The rearrangement joins TRBV6-5 to TRBJ1-2, with 8 bases that match TRBD1. Per the germline V gene, CDR1 is MNHEY and CDR2 is SVGAGI. The CDR3 is made up of 15 amino acids. The J segment lost 7 bases and the V segment lost 0 bases, leaving 7 bases of the junction unmatched. CDR3 DNA: TGTGCCAGCAGTTACTCAGGGGGACAGGTCCGTGGCTACACCTTC. It translates to CASSYSGGQVRGYTF.

The chain joins TRBV12-5 to TRBJ1-6; no definite D call. The V end lost 3 bases, the J end lost 7 bases, and 7 bases lay between the germline ends. Germline assignment: CDR1 LGHNT and CDR2 FRNRAP. The CDR3 is 13 amino acids. CDR3 residues: CASGFEENSPLHF. The CDR3 nucleotides are TGTGCTAGTGGTTTTGAGGAGAATTCACCCCTCCACTTT.

This clone was seen a few times. This chain joins TRBV7-9 and TRBJ1-1, with TRBD1 as a possible D gene (5 bases). Trimming pared 5 bases from V and 0 bases from J, leaving 10 bases between. The CDR3 totals 14 residues. From germline, CDR1 is SEHNR and CDR2 FQNEAQ (reference sequence). This CDR3 is CASSPGTVNTEAFF. For the CDR3, the DNA is TGTGCCAGCAGCCCTGGGACGGTGAACACTGAAGCTTTCTTT.

This clone has more than one count but fewer than ten. The chain joins TRBV4-3 to TRBJ1-2, with D hard to call. Between the trimmed V and J ends, which lost 0 bases and 0 bases, there was a span of 8 bases. The length of the CDR3 is 15 residues. CDR1 and CDR2 (germline): LGHNA, YSLEER. CDR3 coding DNA: TGCGCCAGCAGCCAAGAAGGCGGACCTAACTATGGCTACACCTTC. Its translation: CASSQEGGPNYGYTF.

This clone was picked up a small number of times. CDR3 protein: CASSLGQSDTQYF. The DNA of the CDR3 is TGTGCCAGTAGCTTGGGCCAGAGTGATACGCAGTATTTT. This chain uses TRBV19 with TRBJ2-3; no reliable D call. The germline V and J ends were trimmed by 6 bases and 6 bases, with 13 bases remaining between them. CDR1 is LNHDA, CDR2 SQIVND, per germline (reference sequence). The CDR3 length is 13 residues.

With respect to this clone: Other DNA sequences of this sample code for an identical CDR3. V gene TRBV5-1 combines with J gene TRBJ2-3, with D unresolved. This CDR3 spans 13 amino acids. Trimming removed 1 base from V and 1 base from J, with 4 bases in between. Germline V gives CDR1 SGHRS, CDR2 YFSETQ. The CDR3 here is CASSLQGTDTQYF. The CDR3 DNA is TGCGCCAGCAGCTTGCAAGGCACAGATACGCAGTATTTT.

This clone has more than one count but fewer than ten. Distinct nucleotide sequences in the sample also encode this CDR3. The CDR3 DNA is TGTGCCTGGAGCCCCGGTGGAAACACCATATATTTT. Translating gives CAWSPGGNTIYF. This chain connects TRBV30 to TRBJ1-3; D is unresolved. Germline V gene lookup returns CDR1 GTSNPN and CDR2 SVGIG (reference sequence). V lost 3 bases and J 3 bases, leaving 6 bases between the germline ends. This CDR3 has 12 amino acids.

This clone was recorded a few times. The gene calls are TRBV9 and TRBJ1-6; D perhaps matches TRBD1 (5 bases). This CDR3 region has 16 residues. Germline V gene data show CDR1 as SGDLS and CDR2 as YYNGEE. V was cut by 3 bases and J by 6 bases, with 16 bases left in between. Here the CDR3 DNA reads TGTGCCAGCAGCGCCGGAGGGACGGGGTTTAATTCACCCCTCCACTTT. This sequence encodes CASSAGGTGFNSPLHF.

Only a few counts were recorded for this clone. J is TRBJ2-2 and V is TRBV5-1; tentatively, D is TRBD1 (5 bases). Germline CDR1 reads SGHRS; CDR2 reads YFSETQ. There are 13 residues in the CDR3. V was trimmed by 4 bases and J by 5 bases, leaving 9 bases between them. The CDR3 nucleotides read TGCGCCAGCAGCATGTCAGGGACCGGGGAGCTGTTTTTT. Protein: CASSMSGTGELFF.

This chain joins TRBV5-4 and TRBJ2-3; D gene ambiguous. The CDR3 spans 13 residues. With 4 bases removed from V and 2 bases from J, the gap between germline ends came to 8 bases. From germline, CDR1 is SGHNT and CDR2 YYREEE (reference sequence). CDR3 sequence reads: CASSLMDTDTQYF. The CDR3, as DNA: TGTGCCAGCAGCCTGATGGACACAGATACGCAGTATTTT.

The genes are TRBV4-3 and TRBJ2-2, with D perhaps TRBD1 or TRBD2 (5 bases each). CDR3 length equals 14 residues. The V gene's germline CDR1 is LGHNA and CDR2 YSLEER. V lost 1 base to trimming and J lost 6 bases, with 9 bases between them. DNA of the CDR3: TGCGCCAGCAGCCAAGTAAGGGGAGCCGGGGAGCTGTTTTTT. This encodes CASSQVRGAGELFF.

This clone was seen a handful of times. The junction departs from the called germline gene at one end, perhaps through a read error. This chain uses TRBV7-7 with TRBJ2-7, with D perhaps matching TRBD1 (5 bases). Germline V gene sequence: CDR1 SSHAT, CDR2 FNYEAQ (reference sequence). CDR3 length: 15 residues. CDR3 coding DNA: TGTGCTAGCAGCTTAGGGGCAGAAGCCACATACGAGCAGTACTTC. Its translation: CASSLGAEATYEQYF. Based on the CDR3 plus reference TRBV7-7 and TRBJ2-7, the full variable domain is GAGVSQSPRYKVTKRGQDVTLRCDPISSHATLYWYQQALGQGPEFLTYFNYEAQPDKSGLPSDRFSAERPEGSISTLTIQRTEQRDSAMYRCASSLGAEATYEQYFGPGTRLTVT.

This clone showed up just a few times. This rearrangement joins TRBV5-1 to TRBJ1-1; D is unresolved. V dropped 0 bases and J dropped 4 bases, with 10 bases sitting between them. Germline-derived CDR1 and CDR2 are SGHRS and YFSETQ. The CDR3 is made up of 14 amino acids. CDR3 sequence: CASSLGSGGTEAFF. In DNA form, the CDR3 reads TGCGCCAGCAGCTTGGGTTCAGGAGGCACTGAAGCTTTCTTT.

This clone was observed many times. The chain couples TRBV14 to TRBJ2-5; TRBD2 might be the D (5 bases). V gave up 4 bases and J gave up 8 bases, with 8 bases separating them. CDR1 and CDR2 from the germline V gene are SGHDN and FVKESK. The CDR3 runs to 11 residues. The chain's CDR3 is CASSLRGTQYF. The CDR3 nucleotides read TGTGCCAGCAGCCTCCGGGGAACCCAGTACTTC.